The 24 T cell receptor beta chains presented below share a single source sample, sequenced in a study of spatial heterogeneity in lung cancer. In TCRdb, the 5' RACE reads were re-called with MiXCR into one record per CDR3 protein. The sample lists about 9,200 distinct CDR3 sequences, about 20% occurring once. Time point defined: blood at routine non-recurrence follow-up after resection. Sample: PBMCs, taken at follow-up. The receptors were sampled from a male donor with early-stage non-small cell lung cancer.

The V gene is TRBV7-2, the J gene TRBJ1-3; D is ambiguous. Germline values: CDR1 SGHTA, CDR2 FQGNSA. Trimming removed 3 bases at V and 1 base at J, with 7 bases between. The CDR3 is 14 residues long. For the CDR3, the DNA is TGTGCCAGCAGCTTGGGATCGTCTGGAAACACCATATATTTT. It encodes CASSLGSSGNTIYF.

This clonotype was picked up many times. The gene calls are TRBV20-1 and TRBJ1-5; D is unclear. V was shortened by 0 bases and J by 6 bases, with 15 bases between the two germline ends. The V gene's germline CDR1 is DFQATT and CDR2 SNEGSKA (reference sequence). The CDR3 length is 15 residues. The CDR3 loop is CSARDLLAGGQPQHF. DNA of the CDR3: TGCAGTGCTAGAGATCTGTTGGCCGGAGGTCAGCCCCAGCATTTT.

This clonotype was seen at least ten times. The V gene is TRBV5-1, the J gene TRBJ2-7, with D unclear. V was cut by 0 bases and J by 4 bases, with 14 bases left in between. The CDR3 totals 15 residues. In germline, CDR1 is SGHRS, CDR2 YFSETQ. In DNA form, the CDR3 reads TGCGCCAGCAGCTTGGACGGTGCCCCAGCGTACGAGCAGTACTTC. This translates into CASSLDGAPAYEQYF.

V gene TRBV10-1 combines with J gene TRBJ2-1; D unresolved. The germline CDR1 and CDR2 sequences are WNHNN and SYGVQD (reference sequence). CDR3 length: 14 residues. Trimming stripped 2 bases from V and 7 bases from J, with 12 bases between. Here the CDR3 reads CASSERFLGNEQFF. CDR3 coding DNA: TGCGCCAGCAGTGAGCGATTTCTGGGGAATGAGCAGTTCTTC.

The V and J genes are TRBV29-1 and TRBJ1-4, with a weak D call TRBD1 (5 bases). The CDR3 runs to 13 residues. The germline CDR1 and CDR2 sequences are SQVTM and ANQGSEA. Trimming shortened V by 0 bases and J by 7 bases, and 9 bases separated the two germline ends. The CDR3 DNA sequence: TGCAGCGTTGAAGATTACGGGGGTGAAAAACTGTTTTTT. Translated: CSVEDYGGEKLFF.

The rearrangement joins TRBV7-2 to TRBJ2-3, with a possible D match to TRBD2 (5 bases). Trimming shortened V by 3 bases and J by 8 bases, and 21 bases separated the two germline ends. Germline V gene data show CDR1 as SGHTA and CDR2 as FQGNSA. This CDR3 is built from 16 residues. The CDR3 protein is CASSFPRTRGAITQYF. The CDR3 bases are TGTGCCAGCAGCTTTCCCCGGACCCGGGGTGCCATTACGCAGTATTTT.

This clonotype was picked up many times. The rearrangement joins TRBV5-5 to TRBJ1-5; the D is unclear. V was cut by 0 bases and J by 7 bases, with 11 bases left in between. This CDR3 contains 14 residues. Per germline, CDR1 SGHKS and CDR2 YYEKEE (reference sequence). The CDR3 loop reads CASSLGFSEQPQHF. The DNA for the CDR3 is TGTGCCAGCAGCTTGGGATTTTCGGAACAGCCCCAGCATTTT.

The chain joins TRBV7-3 to TRBJ2-1, with 10 bases identical to TRBD2. The germline V gene has CDR1 SGHTA and CDR2 FQGTGA. Trimming at V came to 2 bases and at J to 6 bases, leaving 4 bases not matched to a gene. CDR3 size: 15 residues. CDR3 bases: TGTGCCAGCAGCTTACGAGGACTAGCGGCCAATGAGCAGTTCTTC. Amino acid sequence: CASSLRGLAANEQFF. The entire variable domain, with the rest obtained from reference TRBV7-3 and TRBJ2-1, is as follows: GAGVSQTPSNKVTEKGKYVELRCDPISGHTALYWYRQSLGQGPEFLIYFQGTGAADDSGLPNDRFFAVRPEGSVSTLKIQRTERGDSAVYLCASSLRGLAANEQFFGPGTRLTVL.

This clonotype was seen at least ten times. The chain has TRBV10-3 and TRBJ1-1; D not resolved. This CDR3 spans 14 amino acids. Germline V gene data show CDR1 as ENHRY and CDR2 as SYGVKD. The ends were cut back, 5 bases at V and 4 bases at J, with 14 bases in the middle. The CDR3: CAISSSVVGTEAFF. The CDR3 nucleotides read TGTGCCATCAGTAGTTCAGTCGTCGGCACTGAAGCTTTCTTT.

The chain is built from TRBV6-1 and TRBJ2-7; 7 bases match TRBD2. J gave up 3 bases and V 8 bases, and 13 bases lay outside the gene matches. Germline V lookup: CDR1 MNHNS, CDR2 SASEGT. There are 15 residues in the CDR3. The DNA of the CDR3 is TGTGCCAGCTCCCAGCGGGACGGATTCCTCTACGAGCAGTACTTC. Translating gives CASSQRDGFLYEQYF.

A few counts support this clonotype. The chain couples TRBV7-2 to TRBJ2-3; TRBD1 matches 9 bases. This CDR3 comprises 14 residues. V lost 1 base and J lost 4; bases outside the gene matches: 0. The germline V gene has CDR1 SGHTA and CDR2 FQGNSA. The CDR3 region is CASSLGDRADTQYF. In DNA form, the CDR3 reads TGTGCCAGCAGCTTAGGGGACAGGGCAGATACGCAGTATTTT.

The chain carries TRBV5-5 and TRBJ2-7; unclear D gene. Looked up from germline, CDR1 is SGHKS and CDR2 is YYEKEE (reference sequence). The CDR3 has 12 amino acids. V was clipped by 4 bases and J by 2 bases, with 7 bases between them. CDR3 region: CASSKGPYEQYF. CDR3 coding DNA: TGTGCCAGCAGCAAGGGTCCCTACGAGCAGTACTTC.

This clonotype came up many times. V gene TRBV4-1 combines with J gene TRBJ2-3, with a weak D call TRBD2 (6 bases). The CDR3 runs 14 residues. CDR1 and CDR2 from the germline V gene are MGHRA and YSYEKL. V lost 6 bases, J lost 4 bases, and 14 bases lay in between. The CDR3 nucleotides are TGCGCCAGCAGTTCTGCATGGGGGGCAGATACGCAGTATTTT. This translates into CASSSAWGADTQYF.

The J gene is TRBJ2-7, the V gene TRBV7-2; D may be TRBD1 or TRBD2 (5 bases each). CDR3 length: 12 amino acids. Trimming stripped 2 bases from V and 5 bases from J, with 7 bases between. Germline values: CDR1 SGHTA, CDR2 FQGNSA. The CDR3 is CASSLMGDEQYF. DNA of the CDR3: TGTGCCAGCAGCTTAATGGGGGACGAGCAGTACTTC.

The sample holds a few counts of this clonotype. The chain joins TRBV7-2 to TRBJ2-5, with 8 bases that match TRBD2. Trimming cost V 5 bases and J 4 bases; bases outside gene matches: 12. This CDR3 has 16 amino acids. CDR1 SGHTA and CDR2 FQGNSA come from the germline V gene. The DNA for the CDR3 is TGTGCCAGCAGCCCCGGACTAGCTGGGCCTGGAGAGACCCAGTACTTC. Amino acids: CASSPGLAGPGETQYF.

Sample share makes this clonotype medium-sized. The chain carries TRBV19 and TRBJ1-5; D perhaps matches TRBD1 (5 bases). V lost 3 bases, J lost 0 bases, and 15 bases lay in between. In germline, CDR1 is LNHDA, CDR2 SQIVND (reference sequence). CDR3 size: 17 residues. CDR3 region: CASSMAGAQYSNQPQHF. The CDR3 DNA reads TGTGCCAGTAGTATGGCCGGGGCCCAGTATAGCAATCAGCCCCAGCATTTT.

This clonotype is medium-sized. This chain connects TRBV19 to TRBJ1-5; D is possibly TRBD1 (5 bases). Germline V gene sequence: CDR1 LNHDA, CDR2 SQIVND (reference sequence). The CDR3 loop spans 15 amino acids. Trimming took 3 bases from V and 6 from J, leaving 15 bases between them. The CDR3 coding sequence is TGTGCCAGTAGTATGGAGGGCAGGGTTATTCAGCCCCAGCATTTT. Translating gives CASSMEGRVIQPQHF.

This clonotype was recorded many times. This chain links TRBV27 with TRBJ2-7; TRBD1 might be the D (6 bases). This CDR3 has 14 residues. V was cut by 6 bases and J by 2 bases, with 14 bases left in between. Germline V gene data show CDR1 as MNHEY and CDR2 as SMNVEV (reference sequence). CDR3 in DNA: TGTGCCAGCAGCCAGGGGTTAGGCGCCTACGAGCAGTACTTC. Translated: CASSQGLGAYEQYF.

This clonotype occurred many times. The chain has TRBV7-9 and TRBJ2-5; TRBD2 agrees at 13 bases. CDR1 and CDR2 from the germline V gene are SEHNR and FQNEAQ (reference sequence). The CDR3 is 18 amino acids. V lost 5 bases and J lost 4; bases outside the gene matches: 13. This chain's CDR3 is CASSPRLGLAGAAETQYF. The CDR3 DNA reads TGTGCCAGCAGCCCAAGATTAGGACTAGCGGGAGCGGCAGAGACCCAGTACTTC.

The chain has TRBV4-2 and TRBJ2-5; tentatively, D is TRBD1 or TRBD2 (7 bases each). Germline assignment: CDR1 LGHNA and CDR2 YNFKEQ. The ends were cut back, 3 bases at V and 5 bases at J, with 16 bases in the middle. The CDR3 contains 15 residues. The CDR3 DNA is TGTGCCAGCAGCCAGGGCACAGGGGAGGGTGAGACCCAGTACTTC. Protein sequence: CASSQGTGEGETQYF.

The chain has TRBV7-3 and TRBJ2-5; D gene uncertain. Germline V gene lookup returns CDR1 SGHTA and CDR2 FQGTGA. The V end lost 0 bases, the J end lost 4 bases, and 9 bases lay between the germline ends. The CDR3 runs to 14 residues. The chain's CDR3 is CASSLTGYGETQYF. The DNA for the CDR3 is TGTGCCAGCAGCTTAACTGGGTACGGAGAGACCCAGTACTTC.

In this sample, this clonotype is medium-sized. This chain links TRBV6-5 with TRBJ2-3, with D unresolved. The germline gives CDR1 MNHEY, CDR2 SVGAGI. The CDR3 contains 12 residues. The germline V and J ends were trimmed by 8 bases and 4 bases, with 10 bases remaining between them. The CDR3 DNA follows: TGTGCCAGCGGCAAGACTCCAGATACGCAGTATTTT. Amino acids: CASGKTPDTQYF.

The chain links TRBV7-2 to TRBJ2-7; 7 nucleotides align to TRBD1. Germline V gives CDR1 SGHTA, CDR2 FQGNSA. The V segment lost 5 bases and the J segment 2 bases; nucleotides outside the gene matches: 6. The CDR3 loop spans 14 amino acids. Here the CDR3 reads CASSLQTGTYEQYF. CDR3 in DNA: TGTGCCAGCAGCCTACAGACAGGGACCTACGAGCAGTACTTC. Using reference TRBV7-2 and TRBJ2-7 for the parts outside the CDR3, the full variable domain is GAGVSQSPSNKVTEKGKDVELRCDPISGHTALYWYRQSLGQGLEFLIYFQGNSAPDKSGLPSDRFSAERTGGSVSTLTIQRTQQEDSAVYLCASSLQTGTYEQYFGPGTRLTVT.

In this sample, this clonotype turned up many times. The genes are TRBV7-2 and TRBJ1-5, with D tentatively TRBD1 (6 bases). Trimming stripped 5 bases from V and 3 bases from J, with 14 bases between. In germline, CDR1 is SGHTA, CDR2 FQGNSA. This CDR3 comprises 15 residues. The chain's CDR3 is CASSLTGQYNQPQHF. The CDR3 DNA reads as TGTGCCAGCAGCCTCACAGGGCAGTACAATCAGCCCCAGCATTTT.